This TCR beta chain was documented in a study of cytomegalovirus exposure and HLA in healthy donors. Overall study context: Within an early data release were 65 million to 90 million unique TCRs drawn from HLA-typed donors. Study observations and caveats: Later work associated 16,951 TCR beta sequences with HLA alleles at 0.05 false discovery rate. Available immune exposure information was restricted to CMV serostatus only.

The length of the CDR3 is 18 residues. Trimming cost V 3 bases and J 4 bases, with 22 bases left between them. Germline V gene data show CDR1 as ENHRY and CDR2 as SYGVKD. The primer mix had 60 Vbeta and 13 Jbeta primers. Measured with immunoSEQ multiplex PCR; TCRdb has only the in-frame clones, and not every one. The data show 150,000 to 200,000 clones, almost 80% seen once. About this clone: Its target is not known.

Sequences were obtained from PBMCs. The receptor was isolated from a man aged 18 to 35 in good health and CMV-seropositive. V gene TRBV10-3 combines with J gene TRBJ1-5; TRBD1 might be the D (5 bases). CDR3 amino acids: CAISDGAAEASGNQPQHF. CDR3 coding DNA: TGTGCCATCAGTGATGGGGCAGCAGAGGCATCAGGGAATCAGCCCCAGCATTTT.